Listed below are T cell receptor beta chains from one sample, sequenced in a study of T cells in tuberculosis. Method: immunoSEQ multiplex PCR; TCRdb's copy keeps in-frame clones and lacks some. The sample includes some 23,000 clones, around 94% seen only once; the top ten take 17%. The sequenced material came from PBMCs. The source of these receptors is a donor aged 10 to 29 with latent tuberculosis or without tuberculosis infection. Some clones in this sample may be carry-over from other donors' samples. CDR3s include the opening cysteine and the closing phenylalanine or tryptophan. The D gene is left open where the match is weak. Size is stated for part of the rows, as once, few or many counts, or as a class when the clone is expanded.

D gene,clone size,J gene,V gene,CDR3 DNA,CDR3 protein
TRBD2,NA,TRBJ2-1,TRBV7-2,TGTGCCAGCAGCCCGGGACTAGCGTACAATGAGCAGTTCTTC,CASSPGLAYNEQFF
NA,NA,TRBJ1-1,TRBV7-9,TGTGCCAGCAGCTTGGGTTACAGTTTAACTGAAGCTTTCTTT,CASSLGYSLTEAFF
NA,NA,TRBJ1-1,TRBV29-1,TGCAGCGCCTCGGTGAACACTGAAGCTTTCTTT,CSASVNTEAFF
TRBD1,NA,TRBJ1-1,TRBV18,TGTGCCAGCTCACCCGGGACAGGGGGCGTAAGCTCTGAAGCTTTCTTT,CASSPGTGGVSSEAFF
TRBD2,NA,TRBJ2-3,TRBV10-3,TGTGCCATAGCGGGGGGGGCCACAGATACGCAGTATTTT,CAIAGGATDTQYF
NA,NA,TRBJ2-1,TRBV4-1,TGCGCCAGCAGCCAGATCCTACAGGAGATGGACTACAATGAGCAGTTCTTC,CASSQILQEMDYNEQFF
NA,NA,TRBJ1-5,TRBV7-9,TGTGCCAGCAGCTTATACGGGGGCAATCAGCCCCAGCATTTT,CASSLYGGNQPQHF
NA,once,TRBJ2-1,TRBV28,TGTGCCAGCAGTTTAGGGGACTCCCGGCAGTTCTTC,CASSLGDSRQFF
NA,NA,TRBJ2-1,TRBV6-6,TGTGCCAGCAGCACACCGCCAAGCAATGAGCAGTTCTTC,CASSTPPSNEQFF
TRBD1,once,TRBJ1-2,TRBV6-5,TGTGCCAGCAGGACGGGACAGGGAAAAGGCTACACCTTC,CASRTGQGKGYTF
NA,NA,TRBJ1-1,TRBV6-5,TGTGCCAGCAGTCGGGGGACTGAAGCTTTCTTT,CASSRGTEAFF
TRBD1,NA,TRBJ2-5,TRBV5-1,TGCGCCAGCAGCCCCGGGTCCTCAGGGGGAGAGACCCAGTACTTC,CASSPGSSGGETQYF
NA,NA,TRBJ1-2,TRBV21-1,TGTGCCAGCAGCAAAAAGGGACAGGCGATTAACTATGGCTACACCTTC,CASSKKGQAINYGYTF
TRBD1,NA,TRBJ1-1,TRBV27,TGTGCCAGCTCGAGGACAGGGATGAACACTGAAGCTTTCTTT,CASSRTGMNTEAFF
NA,few,TRBJ2-7,TRBV2,TGTGCCAGCAAATCGTTTACTGACAGGCGGACCTACGAGCAGTACTTC,CASKSFTDRRTYEQYF
NA,few,TRBJ1-4,TRBV7-9,TGTGCCAGCAGCCTCCCGTTAGACAGGCCGGGTGAAAAACTGTTTTTT,CASSLPLDRPGEKLFF
NA,NA,TRBJ1-2,TRBV6-1,TGTGCCAGCAGTGGATCCCAGGGAGGCGGCTACACCTTC,CASSGSQGGGYTF
NA,NA,TRBJ2-7,TRBV7-2,TGTGCCAGCAGCTTAGAAGGGGGTTCAAGGAGGGAGCAGTACTTC,CASSLEGGSRREQYF
NA,NA,TRBJ2-4,TRBV10-1,TGCGCCAGCAGTGAAACACCCCCATGGTCTGGCAAAAACATTCAGTACTTC,CASSETPPWSGKNIQYF
TRBD2,NA,TRBJ2-2,TRBV5-4,TGTGCCAGCAGCTTACCGGGACTAGCGGGAGGGCCGCCGGCCGGGGAGCTGTTTTTT,CASSLPGLAGGPPAGELFF
TRBD2,NA,TRBJ2-3,TRBV5-1,TGCGCCAGCACCCCCAAGTGGCTAGCGGGTACAGATACGCAGTATTTT,CASTPKWLAGTDTQYF
TRBD2,NA,TRBJ2-7,TRBV6-5,TGTGCCAGCAGTTTAAGTCGGACTAGCGGGAGAGACGAGCAGTACTTC,CASSLSRTSGRDEQYF
TRBD2,NA,TRBJ2-7,TRBV4-1,TGCGCCAGCAGCCCCGGGACTAGCGGGGGCTACGAGCAGTACTTC,CASSPGTSGGYEQYF
NA,NA,TRBJ1-4,TRBV2,TGTGCCAGCAGCGACAGTACAACTAATGAAAAACTGTTTTTT,CASSDSTTNEKLFF
NA,NA,TRBJ1-1,TRBV9,TGTGCCAGCAGCGCACGGGGGAGCGTAAACACTGAAGCTTTCTTT,CASSARGSVNTEAFF
NA,NA,TRBJ1-1,TRBV7-9,TGTGCCAGCAAGTATCCAGGGAACACTGAAGCTTTCTTT,CASKYPGNTEAFF
TRBD1,NA,TRBJ1-1,TRBV19,TGTGCCAGTAGTATAGTCCGACAGGGGAACACTGAAGCTTTCTTT,CASSIVRQGNTEAFF
NA,NA,TRBJ2-1,TRBV30,TGTTCGGGCGGGACAGCCAATGAGCAGTTCTTC,CSGGTANEQFF
TRBD2,NA,TRBJ2-2,TRBV5-4,TGTGCCAGCAGCACGGGACTAGCGTCAACGAACACCGGGGAGCTGTTTTTT,CASSTGLASTNTGELFF
NA,NA,TRBJ1-2,TRBV7-2,TGTGCCAGCAGCTCGCTAGGGGTATATGGCTACACCTTC,CASSSLGVYGYTF
TRBD1,NA,TRBJ2-1,TRBV4-3,TGCGCCAGCAGCCAAGATACCGCGACAGGGGGGAATGAGCAGTTCTTC,CASSQDTATGGNEQFF
NA,NA,TRBJ1-1,TRBV18,TGTGCCAGCTCCTCGGATCGGGGTTTTGACACTGAAGCTTTCTTT,CASSSDRGFDTEAFF
TRBD1,NA,TRBJ1-2,TRBV19,TGTGCCAGTAGAGAGACAGGGATGCATGGCTACACCTTC,CASRETGMHGYTF
NA,NA,TRBJ1-1,TRBV19,TGTGCCTCTGAAGGGGGTTGGGACACTGAAGCTTTCTTT,CASEGGWDTEAFF
TRBD1,NA,TRBJ1-4,TRBV6-1,TGTGCCAGCAGTGAAAGGGACAGCGAAGAAAAACTGTTTTTT,CASSERDSEEKLFF
NA,NA,TRBJ2-7,TRBV5-6,TGTGCCAGCAGCTTGGATATCGAGCAGTACTTC,CASSLDIEQYF
NA,NA,TRBJ1-3,TRBV7-2,TGTGCCAGCAGCTTCGGACAGAGCTCTGGAAACACCATATATTTT,CASSFGQSSGNTIYF
NA,NA,TRBJ1-4,TRBV19,TGTGCCAGCTCAACCTCGGCAACTAATGAAAAACTGTTTTTT,CASSTSATNEKLFF
NA,NA,TRBJ1-1,TRBV30,TGTGCCTGGAGTCGGACAGCGATGAACACTGAAGCTTTCTTT,CAWSRTAMNTEAFF
NA,NA,TRBJ1-1,TRBV27,TGTGCCAGCAGCCCCACCTCGAGGGCCCGGGGCACTGAAGCTTTCTTT,CASSPTSRARGTEAFF
NA,NA,TRBJ1-2,TRBV4-3,TGCGCCAGCAGCCAAGGACAAGTCAGCTATGGCTACACCTTC,CASSQGQVSYGYTF